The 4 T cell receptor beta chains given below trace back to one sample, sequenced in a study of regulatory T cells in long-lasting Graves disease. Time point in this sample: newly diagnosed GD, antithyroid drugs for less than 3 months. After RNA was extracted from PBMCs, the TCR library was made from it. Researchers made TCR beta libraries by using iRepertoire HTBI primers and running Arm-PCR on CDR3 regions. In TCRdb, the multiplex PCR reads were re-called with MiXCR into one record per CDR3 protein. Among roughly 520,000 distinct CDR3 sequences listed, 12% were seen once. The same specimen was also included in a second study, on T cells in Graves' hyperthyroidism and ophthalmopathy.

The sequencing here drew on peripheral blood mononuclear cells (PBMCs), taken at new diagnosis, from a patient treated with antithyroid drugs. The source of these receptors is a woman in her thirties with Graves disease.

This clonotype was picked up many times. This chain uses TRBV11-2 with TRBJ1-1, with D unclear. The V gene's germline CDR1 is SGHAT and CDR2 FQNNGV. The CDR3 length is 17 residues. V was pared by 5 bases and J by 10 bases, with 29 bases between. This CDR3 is CASSRSDTSTAAAGAFF. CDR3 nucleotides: TGTGCCAGCAGCCGAAGCGATACCTCGACGGCTGCCGCGGGAGCTTTCTTT.

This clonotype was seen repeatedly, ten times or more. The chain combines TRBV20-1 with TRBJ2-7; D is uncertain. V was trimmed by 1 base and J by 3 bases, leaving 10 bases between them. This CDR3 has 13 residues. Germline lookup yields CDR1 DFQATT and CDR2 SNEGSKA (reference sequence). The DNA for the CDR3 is TGCAGTGCTAGAGGCGAAAACCACTACGAGCAGTACTTC. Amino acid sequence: CSARGENHYEQYF.

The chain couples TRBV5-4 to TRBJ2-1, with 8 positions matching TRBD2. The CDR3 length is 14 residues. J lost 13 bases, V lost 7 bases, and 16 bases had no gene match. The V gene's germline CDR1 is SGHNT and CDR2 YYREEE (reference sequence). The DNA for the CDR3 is TGTGCCAGCGGATTGGCCGGGAGGGGGGGGGACCAGTTCTTC. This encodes CASGLAGRGGDQFF.

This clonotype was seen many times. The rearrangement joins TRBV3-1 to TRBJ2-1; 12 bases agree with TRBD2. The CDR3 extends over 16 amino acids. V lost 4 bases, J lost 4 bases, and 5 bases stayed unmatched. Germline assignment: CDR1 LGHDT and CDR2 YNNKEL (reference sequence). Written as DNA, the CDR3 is TGTGCCAGCAGCCTTAGGACTAGCGGGGTTTACAATGAGCAGTTCTTC. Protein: CASSLRTSGVYNEQFF.